Below are 6 T cell receptor beta chains sequenced from a single sample in a study of patients and donors after allogeneic stem cell transplantation. TCRdb recomputed calls from the RT-PCR reads with MiXCR, one row per CDR3 protein. The sample includes about 150,000 distinct CDR3 sequences, 24% of them seen just once. The sample taken for sequencing was blood, either unsorted or a sorted T cell fraction (not recorded which). Receptors were obtained from a human donor who was either an allogeneic HSCT recipient or a stem cell or donor lymphocyte infusion donor (not recorded which). It is not recorded whose cells these are; they may come from a transplant donor.

This clonotype was counted between two and nine times. The chain is built from TRBV5-6 and TRBJ1-6, with D uncertain. The CDR3 spans 16 residues. Between the trimmed V and J ends, which lost 4 bases and 0 bases, there was a span of 11 bases. Germline V gene lookup returns CDR1 SGHDT and CDR2 YYEEEE. Here the CDR3 reads CASSRWGNSYNSPLHF. The DNA of the CDR3 is TGTGCCAGCAGCCGCTGGGGAAACTCCTATAATTCACCCCTCCACTTT.

This clonotype was counted between two and nine times. V gene TRBV27 combines with J gene TRBJ2-7; possibly TRBD1 for D (6 bases). The germline V gene has CDR1 MNHEY and CDR2 SMNVEV (reference sequence). This CDR3 region has 13 residues. Trimming cost V 5 bases and J 2 bases, with 10 bases left between them. In nucleotides, the CDR3 is TGTGCCAGCAGTCCGGGACAACCCTACGAGCAGTACTTC. Protein sequence: CASSPGQPYEQYF.

This clonotype has more than one count but fewer than ten. The chain couples TRBV4-3 to TRBJ2-1; D possibly uses TRBD1 or TRBD2 (5 bases each). The CDR3 covers 16 residues. Germline CDR1 LGHNA, CDR2 YSLEER. The ends were cut back, 3 bases at V and 3 bases at J, with 15 bases in the middle. The DNA of the CDR3 is TGCGCCAGCAGCCACCGGGGCCACACTATCTACAATGAGCAGTTCTTC. It codes for CASSHRGHTIYNEQFF.

This chain joins TRBV20-1 and TRBJ2-7, with TRBD2 matching 9 bases. Per the germline V gene, CDR1 is DFQATT and CDR2 is SNEGSKA (reference sequence). CDR3 length equals 16 residues. V dropped 0 bases and J dropped 3; count of bases not matched to a gene: 9. CDR3 protein: CSARDSGAGGRYEQYF. CDR3 in DNA: TGCAGTGCTAGAGATTCAGGAGCGGGAGGACGCTACGAGCAGTACTTC.

This clonotype was seen ten or more times. The rearrangement uses TRBV24-1 and TRBJ1-5, with D unclear. The V end lost 5 bases, the J end lost 0 bases, and 4 bases lay between the germline ends. CDR1 and CDR2 from the germline V gene are KGHDR and SFDVKD. The length of the CDR3 is 13 residues. The CDR3 DNA reads TGTGCCACCAGTGTCAATAGCAATCAGCCCCAGCATTTT. It codes for CATSVNSNQPQHF.

The chain carries TRBV5-1 and TRBJ2-7; TRBD1 matches at 7 bases. Germline trimming cut 3 bases from V and 1 base from J; bases unmatched to any gene: 10. The CDR3 is 16 amino acids. Per germline, CDR1 SGHRS and CDR2 YFSETQ. The CDR3: CASSSPGQSLSYEQYF. DNA of the CDR3: TGCGCCAGCAGCTCACCGGGACAGAGTTTGTCCTACGAGCAGTACTTC.